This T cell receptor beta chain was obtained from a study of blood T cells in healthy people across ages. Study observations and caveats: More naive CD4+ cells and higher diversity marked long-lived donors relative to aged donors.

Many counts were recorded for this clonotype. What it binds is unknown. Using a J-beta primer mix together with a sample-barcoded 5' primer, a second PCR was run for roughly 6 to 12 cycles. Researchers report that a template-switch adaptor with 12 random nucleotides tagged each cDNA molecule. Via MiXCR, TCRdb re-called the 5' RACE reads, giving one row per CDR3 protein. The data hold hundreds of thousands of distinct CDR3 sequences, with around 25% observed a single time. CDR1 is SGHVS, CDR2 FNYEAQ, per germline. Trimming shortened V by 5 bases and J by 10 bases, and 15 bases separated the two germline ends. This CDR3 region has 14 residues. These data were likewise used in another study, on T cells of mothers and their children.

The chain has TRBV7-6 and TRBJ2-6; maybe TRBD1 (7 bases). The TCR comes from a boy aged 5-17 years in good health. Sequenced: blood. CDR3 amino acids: CASSPSPGGNVLTF. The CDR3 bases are TGTGCCAGCAGCCCAAGTCCAGGGGGGAACGTCCTGACTTTC.